This TCR beta chain comes out of a study of cytomegalovirus exposure and HLA in healthy donors. In the PCR, 60 Vbeta and 13 Jbeta primers were used. Only in-frame clones appear in the TCRdb table, and some are missing; sequencing was by immunoSEQ multiplex PCR. Its table lists roughly 100,000 clones. Per the germline V gene, CDR1 is LNHDA and CDR2 is SQIVND (reference sequence). V dropped 1 base and J dropped 6; count of bases not matched to a gene: 16. The CDR3 totals 19 residues. The V gene is TRBV19, the J gene TRBJ2-5; 11 nucleotides match TRBD1. Sequencing was performed on PBMCs. This TCR was sampled from a man in his forties in good health and CMV-seronegative. The DNA for the CDR3 is TGTGCCAGTAGTATAGCCCCTCGGACAGGGGGCGCTCGCCCAAAGACCCAGTACTTC. It specifies CASSIAPRTGGARPKTQYF.